Shown below are 18 T cell receptor beta chains from a single sample sequenced in a study of cytomegalovirus exposure and HLA in healthy donors. With 60 Vbeta and 13 Jbeta primers, the PCR was carried out. TCRdb keeps only in-frame clones here, not all; method: immunoSEQ multiplex PCR. Here the sample spans 85,000 to 90,000 clones, approximately 81% being singletons. The sample was PBMCs. These receptor sequences come from a man aged 35 to 55 in good health and CMV-seropositive.

J is TRBJ2-1 and V is TRBV18; 12 nucleotides align to TRBD2. CDR1 and CDR2 (germline): KGHSH, LQKENI. J gave up 7 bases and V 6 bases, and 7 bases lay outside the gene matches. The CDR3 sequence is 15 residues long. The CDR3 DNA reads as TGTGCCAGCTCCCCCCTAGCGGGAGGGCGGAATGAGCAGTTCTTC. It encodes CASSPLAGGRNEQFF.

The chain recombines TRBV7-6 with TRBJ2-3; a weak D match, TRBD1 (7 bases). This CDR3 contains 15 residues. V shed 1 base and J shed 6 bases, with 14 bases lying between them. Germline loops: CDR1 SGHVS, CDR2 FNYEAQ. The CDR3 loop is CASSLVGPGGDTQYF. The DNA of the CDR3 is TGTGCCAGCAGCTTAGTGGGCCCAGGGGGGGATACGCAGTATTTT.

The chain carries TRBV9 and TRBJ2-3, with TRBD1 as a possible D gene (6 bases). The germline V gene encodes CDR1 SGDLS and CDR2 YYNGEE. This CDR3 region has 14 residues. The V end was cut by 4 bases, the J end by 1 base, with 10 bases between. The CDR3 spells CASSQEGGTDTQYF. CDR3 coding DNA: TGTGCCAGCAGCCAAGAGGGGGGCACAGATACGCAGTATTTT. Full variable domain (rest looked up from reference TRBV9 and TRBJ2-3): DSGVTQTPKHLITATGQRVTLRCSPRSGDLSVYWYQQSLDQGLQFLIQYYNGEERAKGNILERFSAQQFPDLHSELNLSSLELGDSALYFCASSQEGGTDTQYFGPGTRLTVL.

The DNA of the CDR3 is TGTGCCAGCAGCTTAGGAGTAACCTTCGATGGGGGCAAGAGGGATGGCTACACCTTC. Translation gives CASSLGVTFDGGKRDGYTF. The J gene is TRBJ1-2, the V gene TRBV7-8; tentatively, D is TRBD1 (6 bases). This CDR3 is 19 amino acids long. The V end lost 1 base, the J end lost 6 bases, and 27 bases lay between the germline ends. Germline assignment: CDR1 SGHVS and CDR2 FQNEAQ.

The chain joins TRBV9 to TRBJ1-1; the D is unclear. Germline CDR1 is SGDLS and CDR2 is YYNGEE. V was cut by 0 bases and J by 1 base, with 10 bases left in between. CDR3 length: 15 amino acids. Here the CDR3 reads CASSVVRAGNTEAFF. In DNA, the CDR3 is TGTGCCAGCAGCGTAGTTCGGGCGGGGAACACTGAAGCTTTCTTT.

The chain employs TRBV6-5 and TRBJ2-7, with 8 bases that match TRBD2. J was trimmed by 3 bases and V by 4 bases; bases with no gene match: 5. This CDR3 is built from 14 residues. Germline loops: CDR1 MNHEY, CDR2 SVGAGI. Written as DNA, the CDR3 is TGTGCCAGCAGTTCTCTAGCGGGTGGCTACGAGCAGTACTTC. Its translation: CASSSLAGGYEQYF.

The chain links TRBV28 to TRBJ2-6, with D tentatively TRBD2 (6 bases). Germline assignment: CDR1 MDHEN and CDR2 SYDVKM. Trimming left V 1 base short and J 0 bases short, with 7 bases between. This CDR3 has 16 amino acids. The chain's CDR3 is CASSLYGGSGANVLTF. DNA for the CDR3: TGTGCCAGCAGTTTATACGGGGGCTCTGGGGCCAACGTCCTGACTTTC.

The chain combines TRBV7-6 with TRBJ2-7, with no clear D. Germline values: CDR1 SGHVS, CDR2 FNYEAQ. Trimming shortened V by 5 bases and J by 0 bases, and 11 bases separated the two germline ends. The CDR3 loop spans 14 amino acids. In nucleotides, the CDR3 is TGTGCCAGCAGCCCCAGACTGAACTCCTACGAGCAGTACTTC. Its protein is CASSPRLNSYEQYF.

The V gene is TRBV6-1, the J gene TRBJ2-3; D is unclear. Trimming stripped 4 bases from V and 5 bases from J, with 10 bases between. Germline CDR1 MNHNS, CDR2 SASEGT. The CDR3 has 13 residues. The CDR3 DNA reads TGTGCCAGCAGTGTTACCCTAGGAGATACGCAGTATTTT. This sequence encodes CASSVTLGDTQYF.

This clone has a single count. The chain joins TRBV2 to TRBJ2-5, with D tentatively TRBD2 (6 bases). Germline values: CDR1 SNHLY, CDR2 FYNNEI. The CDR3 has 16 amino acids. Trimming cost V 5 bases and J 0 bases, with 16 bases left between them. The CDR3 nucleotides are TGTGCCAGCAGTTTCCCTGAGGCGGGGTACCAAGAGACCCAGTACTTC. Protein sequence: CASSFPEAGYQETQYF.

The genes are TRBV28 and TRBJ1-1; D gene ambiguous. The CDR3 length is 14 residues. V was pared by 6 bases and J by 10 bases, with 21 bases between. Germline V gene sequence: CDR1 MDHEN, CDR2 SYDVKM. CDR3 nucleotide sequence: TGTGCCAGCAGCCGACAAAAGGGAGCAAGGAGAGCTTTCTTT. This encodes CASSRQKGARRAFF.

The chain links TRBV6-1 to TRBJ1-1; D call uncertain. The V end was cut by 4 bases, the J end by 1 base, with 7 bases between. The CDR3 is made up of 13 amino acids. Per the germline V gene, CDR1 is MNHNS and CDR2 is SASEGT. CDR3 region: CASSAVENTEAFF. CDR3 DNA sequence: TGTGCCAGCAGTGCGGTTGAGAACACTGAAGCTTTCTTT.

This chain links TRBV6-6 with TRBJ2-2, with 8 positions matching TRBD1. Germline V gene data show CDR1 as MNHNY and CDR2 as SVGAGI (reference sequence). The CDR3 contains 16 residues. Trimming at V came to 5 bases and at J to 2 bases, leaving 7 bases not matched to a gene. The CDR3 is CASSQPAGGNTGELFF. The CDR3, as DNA: TGTGCCAGCAGTCAACCGGCAGGGGGCAACACCGGGGAGCTGTTTTTT.

This clone has just one count. The V call is TRBV10-1, the J call TRBJ2-7; the match to TRBD1 covers 8 bases. Germline V gene sequence: CDR1 WNHNN, CDR2 SYGVQD (reference sequence). This CDR3 is 15 amino acids long. V was pared by 3 bases and J by 2 bases, with 6 bases of the junction left unmatched. The DNA of the CDR3 is TGCGCCAGCAGTGACCGGGACAGGCCCCCCTACGAGCAGTACTTC. Residues: CASSDRDRPPYEQYF.

V is TRBV2 and J is TRBJ2-5; 7 bases are shared with TRBD1. This CDR3 comprises 15 residues. Germline lookup yields CDR1 SNHLY and CDR2 FYNNEI. With 7 bases clipped from V and 1 base from J, the junction kept 9 bases outside the gene matches. For the CDR3, the DNA is TGTGCCAGCAATAAACAGGGGACCAGCCAAGAGACCCAGTACTTC. The encoded protein is CASNKQGTSQETQYF.

This clone was detected only once. In DNA form, the CDR3 reads TGTGCCAGCAGCAAGGAGGGACAGGGGGCGCATACGCAGTATTTT. Translated, it gives CASSKEGQGAHTQYF. J is TRBJ2-3 and V is TRBV11-3; 12 nucleotides align to TRBD1. The CDR3 spans 15 residues. CDR1 and CDR2 (germline): SGHNT, YENEEA. After removal of 5 bases from V and 7 bases from J, the junction contained 7 bases not matched to a gene.

The chain employs TRBV5-6 and TRBJ2-7; possible D gene TRBD1, 6 bases. The CDR3 sequence is 15 residues long. Trimming stripped 2 bases from V and 4 bases from J, with 16 bases between. CDR1 SGHDT and CDR2 YYEEEE come from the germline V gene. CDR3: CASSFRTASGYEQYF. The CDR3 DNA reads TGTGCCAGCAGCTTTCGGACAGCGTCTGGTTACGAGCAGTACTTC.

The chain links TRBV28 to TRBJ1-5, with D possibly TRBD1 on 6 matching bases. The CDR3 sequence is 12 residues long. Trimming removed 8 bases at V and 4 bases at J, with 9 bases between. Looked up from germline, CDR1 is MDHEN and CDR2 is SYDVKM. The CDR3 spells CASLGGNQPQHF. The CDR3, as DNA: TGTGCCAGCCTAGGGGGAAATCAGCCCCAGCATTTT.